The T cell receptor beta chain under discussion was sequenced for a study of blood T cell repertoires in COVID-19 (dated by TCRdb to 2018 to 2020). About the full investigation: Collaborator samples came from the United States, Italy and Spain and covered acute and convalescent phases of COVID-19. The material from the prospective study consisted of cDNA or gDNA derived from T cells, B-cell-depleted T cells, or PBMCs. The dataset comprised deeply sampled blood TCRbeta repertoires from subjects exposed to, actively infected with, or recovered from COVID-19. The repertoires were released in a freely available public database meant as a resource for research on the immune response to SARS-CoV-2. Samples came from the ongoing ImmuneRACE study (first 160 participants) plus 1,254 subjects from 6 global collaborators. A de-identified subject ID, COVID-19 status, age in years and sex were almost always included in the sample metadata. Where HLA class I and class II types were available, the types were taken from metadata supplied by the sample provider, not from assay-based typing.

The table lists this clone with a count of one. Its antigen remains undetermined. No much larger clone is present one base from it, and per-base qualities are unavailable. Each collaborating institution followed its own protocols to collect whole blood in K2EDTA tubes. For TCRbeta analysis, collaborators shipped samples as frozen whole blood, isolated PBMCs, or DNA extracted from either of those sample types. The full study reports these points: The quantity of clinical and demographic metadata differed by source and by participant and was supplied without curation.

TCRbeta CDR3 regions were amplified from genomic DNA using the immunoSEQ Assay, a bias-controlled multiplex PCR. In the paper's pipeline: Nucleated cell counts per sample were estimated from amplification of reference gene primers within the assay. Sequence reads were collapsed and filtered to measure the absolute abundance of every unique TCRbeta CDR3 rearrangement. Productive Simpson clonality was computed per sample as the square root of Simpson's diversity index over productive rearrangements. TCRdb took over this immuneACCESS table, retaining in-frame rearrangements with V and J assigned. Such tables are incomplete; in checked studies, under half of the missing clones stem from an unresolved V gene, and the remainder is unexplained. The D gene and trimming were derived from the DNA, and the V and J assignments and clone size from that table. The sample table lists about 300,000 clones, around nine tenths of them with a count of one. Clones ranked in the top ten supply 1% to 1.5% of the sample.

According to the germline V gene, CDR1 reads KGHDR and CDR2 reads SFDVKD. There are 17 amino acids in the CDR3, from cysteine to phenylalanine inclusive. Only the CDR3 DNA is retained, 51 bases long and in frame from the first base. V has 3 bases trimmed and J has 6 bases trimmed; junction bases matching no gene number 11. This TCR was sampled from a man aged 70 or older with acute or convalescent COVID-19. What was sequenced was peripheral blood. Recombination connected TRBV24-1 to TRBJ2-1; a stretch of 9 junction bases matches TRBD1. The CDR3 protein: CATSDPTPGQGANEQFF. The nucleotide sequence is TGTGCCACCAGTGATCCAACCCCGGGACAGGGCGCCAATGAGCAGTTCTTC.